This T cell receptor beta chain was retrieved from a study of shared clonotypes between healthy human individuals. Only CD45RO-negative cells positively selected for CCR7 counted as naive CD8 cells, so terminally differentiated effector memory CD45RA+ cells were excluded. Sequencing was performed with immunoSEQ multiplex PCR; in TCRdb, only in-frame clones are kept and a portion is missing. This sample carries about 2.2 million clones, 93% of them seen once, and the ten largest clones take approximately 1.6%. The CDR3 is 16 amino acids. V was cut by 2 bases and J by 1 base, with 11 bases left in between. Germline assignment: CDR1 SGHTA and CDR2 FQGNSA.

The sample comprised naive CD8+ T cells from PBMCs. This sequence joins TRBV7-2 and TRBJ2-2; no definite D call. The clonotype was recovered from a young man in good health. Some clones in this sample may be carry-over from other donors' samples. Here the CDR3 DNA reads TGTGCCAGCAGCTTAAGGGAAGGGATGAACACCGGGGAGCTGTTTTTT. Its protein is CASSLREGMNTGELFF.